This is a list of T cell receptor beta chains from one sample in a study of T-cell reconstitution after alpha-beta-depleted transplantation in children. TCRdb fed the PCR reads into MiXCR, producing one record per CDR3 protein. Of 300,000 or so distinct CDR3 sequences in the sample, nearly 10% are singletons; the top ten hold about a tenth. Sequencing was performed on PBMCs from the stem cell graft donor, taken from the stem cell graft. All receptors come from a human donor who donated a stem cell graft to a child with SCID. The CDR3 runs from the conserved cysteine through the conserved F or W. The order of the fields is clone size, D gene, J gene, V gene, CDR3 protein, CDR3 DNA. The D gene is left open where the match is weak. A clone size is listed for some rows: how often the clone was seen (once, few, many), or a class if it is expanded.

clone_size: .; d_call: TRBD1; j_call: TRBJ2-1; v_call: TRBV6-2/TRBV6-3; cdr3_aa: CASSYQPGDRGPRSYNEQFF; cdr3_nt: TGTGCCAGCAGTTATCAACCAGGGGACAGGGGGCCACGGTCCTACAATGAGCAGTTCTTC
clone_size: .; d_call: .; j_call: TRBJ1-2; v_call: TRBV19; cdr3_aa: CASSNGPGSLYGYTF; cdr3_nt: TGTGCCAGTTCCAATGGGCCGGGATCACTCTATGGCTACACCTTC
clone_size: .; d_call: .; j_call: TRBJ1-1; v_call: TRBV12-3/TRBV12-4; cdr3_aa: CASSLNMADTGTEAFF; cdr3_nt: TGTGCCAGCAGTTTAAATATGGCCGACACGGGCACTGAAGCTTTCTTT
clone_size: many; d_call: TRBD2; j_call: TRBJ2-5; v_call: TRBV6-5; cdr3_aa: CASRYPGGLAGQETQYF; cdr3_nt: TGTGCCAGCAGATATCCTGGGGGACTAGCGGGCCAAGAGACCCAGTACTTC
clone_size: many; d_call: TRBD1; j_call: TRBJ1-2; v_call: TRBV10-3; cdr3_aa: CATGTGLNYGYTF; cdr3_nt: TGTGCCACTGGGACAGGGTTGAACTATGGCTACACCTTC
clone_size: .; d_call: TRBD1; j_call: TRBJ2-7; v_call: TRBV5-1; cdr3_aa: CASSLEQGRWEYF; cdr3_nt: TGCGCCAGCAGCTTGGAACAGGGGCGTTGGGAGTACTTC
clone_size: many; d_call: .; j_call: TRBJ2-5; v_call: TRBV20-1; cdr3_aa: CSAGEETQYF; cdr3_nt: TGCAGTGCCGGGGAAGAGACCCAGTACTTC
clone_size: .; d_call: .; j_call: TRBJ2-3; v_call: TRBV18; cdr3_aa: CASSPPTTTDTQYF; cdr3_nt: TGTGCCAGCTCACCACCGACTACCACAGATACGCAGTATTTT
clone_size: many; d_call: TRBD1; j_call: TRBJ2-5; v_call: TRBV5-1; cdr3_aa: CASSLGPGQQETQYF; cdr3_nt: TGCGCCAGCAGCTTGGGTCCGGGACAGCAAGAGACCCAGTACTTC
clone_size: many; d_call: TRBD2; j_call: TRBJ2-5; v_call: TRBV10-1; cdr3_aa: CASSAAPLAGKETQYF; cdr3_nt: TGCGCCAGCAGCGCGGCCCCACTAGCGGGAAAAGAGACCCAGTACTTC
clone_size: .; d_call: TRBD1; j_call: TRBJ1-6; v_call: TRBV27; cdr3_aa: CASRQGGRNSPLHF; cdr3_nt: TGTGCCAGCAGGCAAGGGGGCAGAAATTCACCCCTCCACTTT
clone_size: .; d_call: TRBD2; j_call: TRBJ2-7; v_call: TRBV5-1; cdr3_aa: CASSAGGGTANYEQYF; cdr3_nt: TGCGCCAGCAGCGCTGGGGGGGGGACGGCCAACTACGAGCAGTACTTC
clone_size: few; d_call: .; j_call: TRBJ1-1; v_call: TRBV7-9; cdr3_aa: CASLLSRGMWRTTEAFF; cdr3_nt: TGTGCCAGCCTGTTGTCGCGGGGTATGTGGAGGACCACTGAAGCTTTCTTT
clone_size: .; d_call: .; j_call: TRBJ1-1; v_call: TRBV7-8; cdr3_aa: CASSLDRAVAFF; cdr3_nt: TGTGCCAGCAGCTTAGATAGGGCTGTTGCTTTCTTT
clone_size: many; d_call: .; j_call: TRBJ2-3; v_call: TRBV6-5; cdr3_aa: CASSSRLANRLDTQYF; cdr3_nt: TGTGCCAGCAGTTCCCGTCTAGCGAACCGGTTGGATACGCAGTATTTT
clone_size: few; d_call: TRBD1; j_call: TRBJ1-1; v_call: TRBV18; cdr3_aa: CASSPPQGGMNTEAFF; cdr3_nt: TGTGCCAGCTCACCGCCCCAGGGGGGGATGAACACTGAAGCTTTCTTT
clone_size: few; d_call: .; j_call: TRBJ2-5; v_call: TRBV10-3; cdr3_aa: CAISESKFETQYF; cdr3_nt: TGTGCCATCAGTGAGTCGAAGTTTGAGACCCAGTACTTC
clone_size: few; d_call: .; j_call: TRBJ2-5; v_call: TRBV5-1; cdr3_aa: CASSNQLPQETQYF; cdr3_nt: TGCGCCAGCAGCAATCAGCTACCCCAAGAGACCCAGTACTTC
clone_size: many; d_call: TRBD1; j_call: TRBJ1-1; v_call: TRBV7-8; cdr3_aa: CASSPREGQGPEAFF; cdr3_nt: TGTGCCAGCAGCCCCCGGGAGGGACAGGGGCCTGAAGCTTTCTTT
clone_size: few; d_call: .; j_call: TRBJ2-2; v_call: TRBV5-1; cdr3_aa: CASSTSGTKNTGELFF; cdr3_nt: TGCGCCAGCAGCACGTCCGGGACAAAGAACACCGGGGAGCTGTTTTTT
clone_size: .; d_call: .; j_call: TRBJ1-2; v_call: TRBV7-9; cdr3_aa: CASSLESGARYGYTF; cdr3_nt: TGTGCCAGCAGCTTAGAATCCGGGGCTCGGTATGGCTACACCTTC
clone_size: .; d_call: TRBD1; j_call: TRBJ2-7; v_call: TRBV10-1; cdr3_aa: CASSDPRDRAARFYEQYF; cdr3_nt: TGCGCCAGCAGTGATCCAAGAGACAGGGCCGCACGGTTCTACGAGCAGTACTTC
clone_size: .; d_call: .; j_call: TRBJ2-3; v_call: TRBV7-8; cdr3_aa: CAGGRGPMDTQYF; cdr3_nt: TGTGCCGGCGGGCGGGGCCCAATGGATACGCAGTATTTT
clone_size: .; d_call: .; j_call: TRBJ2-2; v_call: TRBV5-1; cdr3_aa: CASSLQGGYARELFF; cdr3_nt: TGCGCCAGCAGCTTACAGGGCGGTTATGCCCGGGAGCTGTTTTTT
clone_size: .; d_call: .; j_call: TRBJ2-3; v_call: TRBV18; cdr3_aa: CASSLTAVGITDTQYF; cdr3_nt: TGTGCCAGCTCGCTCACCGCGGTTGGGATCACAGATACGCAGTATTTT
clone_size: few; d_call: .; j_call: TRBJ1-5; v_call: TRBV5-5; cdr3_aa: CASSLVVSTNQPQHF; cdr3_nt: TGTGCCAGCAGCTTGGTAGTCAGTACAAATCAGCCCCAGCATTTT
clone_size: .; d_call: .; j_call: TRBJ2-7; v_call: TRBV7-9; cdr3_aa: CASRNRAGAYEQYF; cdr3_nt: TGTGCCAGCAGGAACCGGGCAGGCGCCTACGAGCAGTACTTC
clone_size: few; d_call: TRBD1; j_call: TRBJ1-1; v_call: TRBV7-3; cdr3_aa: CASSLNTGAGTEAFF; cdr3_nt: TGTGCCAGCAGTCTAAATACAGGGGCCGGCACTGAAGCTTTCTTT
clone_size: few; d_call: .; j_call: TRBJ2-1; v_call: TRBV5-1; cdr3_aa: CASSSASFPEQFF; cdr3_nt: TGCGCCAGCAGCTCGGCTAGCTTCCCCGAGCAGTTCTTC
clone_size: few; d_call: .; j_call: TRBJ2-2; v_call: TRBV5-5; cdr3_aa: CASSLVRGQPGELFF; cdr3_nt: TGTGCCAGCAGCTTGGTTCGGGGGCAGCCCGGGGAGCTGTTTTTT
clone_size: few; d_call: .; j_call: TRBJ2-3; v_call: TRBV18; cdr3_aa: CASSPGITDTQYF; cdr3_nt: TGTGCCAGCTCACCCGGGATCACAGATACGCAGTATTTT
clone_size: few; d_call: .; j_call: TRBJ1-2; v_call: TRBV7-9; cdr3_aa: CASSSTGSNGYTF; cdr3_nt: TGTGCCAGCAGCAGCACAGGGTCAAATGGCTACACCTTC
clone_size: few; d_call: .; j_call: TRBJ2-5; v_call: TRBV29-1; cdr3_aa: CSAGTQYF; cdr3_nt: TGCAGCGCGGGGACCCAGTACTTC
clone_size: .; d_call: .; j_call: TRBJ2-6; v_call: TRBV15; cdr3_aa: CATSRSPGANVLTF; cdr3_nt: TGTGCCACCAGCAGAAGTCCGGGGGCCAACGTCCTGACTTTC
clone_size: many; d_call: .; j_call: TRBJ1-1; v_call: TRBV12-3/TRBV12-4; cdr3_aa: CASSVNPEAEAFF; cdr3_nt: TGTGCCAGCAGTGTAAATCCAGAGGCTGAAGCTTTCTTT
clone_size: many; d_call: TRBD1; j_call: TRBJ1-4; v_call: TRBV29-1; cdr3_aa: CSVTGAGEKLFF; cdr3_nt: TGCAGCGTTACAGGGGCGGGGGAAAAACTGTTTTTT
clone_size: .; d_call: .; j_call: TRBJ1-2; v_call: TRBV12-3/TRBV12-4; cdr3_aa: CASSLGAGHYGYTF; cdr3_nt: TGTGCCAGCAGTTTAGGTGCAGGGCACTATGGCTACACCTTC
clone_size: .; d_call: .; j_call: TRBJ1-2; v_call: TRBV6-5; cdr3_aa: CASSYDVKNYGYTF; cdr3_nt: TGTGCCAGCAGTTACGACGTAAAGAACTATGGCTACACCTTC
clone_size: many; d_call: TRBD1; j_call: TRBJ1-2; v_call: TRBV6-5; cdr3_aa: CASTLSLGQGYGYTF; cdr3_nt: TGTGCCAGCACCCTATCCCTGGGACAGGGGTATGGCTACACCTTC
clone_size: .; d_call: .; j_call: TRBJ1-3; v_call: TRBV7-8; cdr3_aa: CASSLETFSGNTIYF; cdr3_nt: TGTGCCAGCAGCTTAGAAACCTTCTCAGGAAACACCATATATTTT
clone_size: many; d_call: .; j_call: TRBJ2-3; v_call: TRBV12-3/TRBV12-4; cdr3_aa: CASSLLRTDTQYF; cdr3_nt: TGTGCCAGCAGTTTATTGCGGACAGATACGCAGTATTTT
clone_size: .; d_call: TRBD2; j_call: TRBJ2-5; v_call: TRBV4-1; cdr3_aa: CASSPLAGPQETQYF; cdr3_nt: TGCGCCAGCAGCCCCCTAGCGGGGCCTCAAGAGACCCAGTACTTC
clone_size: few; d_call: .; j_call: TRBJ1-4; v_call: TRBV20-1; cdr3_aa: CSAREEGGYEKLFF; cdr3_nt: TGCAGTGCTAGAGAGGAGGGGGGCTATGAAAAACTGTTTTTT
clone_size: .; d_call: .; j_call: TRBJ1-1; v_call: TRBV11-2; cdr3_aa: CASSLAGGKWAEAFF; cdr3_nt: TGTGCCAGCAGCTTAGCGGGAGGCAAGTGGGCTGAAGCTTTCTTT
clone_size: many; d_call: .; j_call: TRBJ2-3; v_call: TRBV18; cdr3_aa: CASSPLGPPNTQYF; cdr3_nt: TGTGCCAGCTCACCATTGGGACCACCAAATACGCAGTATTTT
clone_size: few; d_call: TRBD1; j_call: TRBJ2-7; v_call: TRBV5-1; cdr3_aa: CASSYRPGQADSYEQYF; cdr3_nt: TGCGCCAGCAGCTATAGACCTGGACAGGCCGACTCCTACGAGCAGTACTTC
clone_size: many; d_call: TRBD1; j_call: TRBJ1-1; v_call: TRBV3-1; cdr3_aa: CASSQGAGGNTEAFF; cdr3_nt: TGTGCCAGCAGCCAAGGAGCAGGGGGGAACACTGAAGCTTTCTTT
clone_size: few; d_call: TRBD1; j_call: TRBJ1-2; v_call: TRBV4-1; cdr3_aa: CASSQDTGGYGYTF; cdr3_nt: TGCGCCAGCAGCCAAGATACAGGGGGCTATGGCTACACCTTC
clone_size: few; d_call: TRBD1; j_call: TRBJ2-1; v_call: TRBV2; cdr3_aa: CASIPDRGNNEQFF; cdr3_nt: TGTGCCAGCATTCCGGACAGGGGCAACAATGAGCAGTTCTTC
clone_size: .; d_call: .; j_call: TRBJ1-6; v_call: TRBV7-2; cdr3_aa: CASSYSRTVYSPLHF; cdr3_nt: TGTGCCAGCAGCTACTCGCGTACAGTGTATTCACCCCTCCACTTT
clone_size: many; d_call: TRBD2; j_call: TRBJ2-1; v_call: TRBV6-2/TRBV6-3; cdr3_aa: CASSSGGGSDEQFF; cdr3_nt: TGTGCCAGCAGTTCAGGCGGGGGGAGTGATGAGCAGTTCTTC
clone_size: many; d_call: TRBD1; j_call: TRBJ2-2; v_call: TRBV12-3/TRBV12-4; cdr3_aa: CASRTGPNTGELFF; cdr3_nt: TGTGCCTCCCGGACAGGGCCGAACACCGGGGAGCTGTTTTTT
clone_size: many; d_call: .; j_call: TRBJ1-5; v_call: TRBV5-1; cdr3_aa: CASSLVGNQPQHF; cdr3_nt: TGTGCCAGCAGCCTAGTCGGAAATCAGCCCCAGCATTTT